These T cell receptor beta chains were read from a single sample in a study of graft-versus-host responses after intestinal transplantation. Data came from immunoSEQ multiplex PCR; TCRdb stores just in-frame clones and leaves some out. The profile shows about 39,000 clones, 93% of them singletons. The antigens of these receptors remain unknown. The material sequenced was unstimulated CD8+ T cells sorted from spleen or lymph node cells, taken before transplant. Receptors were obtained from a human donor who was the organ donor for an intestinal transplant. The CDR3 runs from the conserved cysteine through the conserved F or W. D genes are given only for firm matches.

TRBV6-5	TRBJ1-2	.	TGTGCCAGCAAACCGGGGGGGGCTAGAGACTATGGCTACACCTTC	CASKPGGARDYGYTF
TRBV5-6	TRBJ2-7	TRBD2	TGTGCCAGCAGCTTGCGGCTAGCGGGAGCCTACGAGCAGTACTTC	CASSLRLAGAYEQYF
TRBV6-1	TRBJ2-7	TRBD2	TGTGCCAGCAGTGAAGGGAGCGGGAGGGCCTACGAGCAGTACTTC	CASSEGSGRAYEQYF
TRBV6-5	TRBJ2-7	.	TGTGCCAGCAGTTACGGGTCCTGGGATAGGGAGCAGTACTTC	CASSYGSWDREQYF
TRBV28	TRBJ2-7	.	TGTGCCAGCAGTTTAAGGGGTGGTGACGAGCAGTACTTC	CASSLRGGDEQYF
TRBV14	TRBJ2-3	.	TGTGCCAGCAGCCAAGGGCTAGCTTCCACAGATACGCAGTATTTT	CASSQGLASTDTQYF
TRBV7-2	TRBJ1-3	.	TGTGCCAGCAGCTTGGAAGGGGGTAATCCGGACACCATATATTTT	CASSLEGGNPDTIYF
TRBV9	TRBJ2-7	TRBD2	TGTGCCAGCCGTATGGGACTAGCGGCCTTCTACGAGCAGTACTTC	CASRMGLAAFYEQYF
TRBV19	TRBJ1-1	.	TGTGCCAGTAGTCTCACGGTGGTTGGGAACACTGAAGCTTTCTTT	CASSLTVVGNTEAFF
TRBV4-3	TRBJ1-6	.	TGCGCCAGCAGCCAAGTTGGAGGGCTCGGTTCACCCCTCCACTTT	CASSQVGGLGSPLHF